This entry is about one TCR beta chain. This record comes from a study of blood T cell repertoires in COVID-19. Study background: Sites across the United States, Italy and Spain contributed samples from acute and convalescent COVID-19. From T cells, B-cell-depleted T cells, or PBMCs came the material, which was cDNA or gDNA.

Sequencing was performed with immunoSEQ multiplex PCR; in TCRdb, only in-frame clones are kept and a portion is missing. This sample carries around 300,000 clones, about 85% of them seen once, and the ten largest clones take around 4%. The sample comprised peripheral blood. This TCR came from a woman aged 45-60 years with active or convalescent COVID-19.

The CDR3 DNA reads as TGCGCCACCGCTGGGAGTGGAAACACCATATATTTT. It yields the protein CATAGSGNTIYF. The chain is built from TRBV10-2 and TRBJ1-3; D gene uncertain. This CDR3 is 12 amino acids long. V lost 10 bases and J 3 bases, leaving 10 bases between the germline ends. The germline CDR1 and CDR2 sequences are WSHSY and SAAADI.